The 14 T cell receptor beta chains in this list originate from one sample, sequenced in a study of human T cells and chemical hapten exposure. Time point given: patch test 1, 2 weeks after DPC sensitization. Treatment of the sample: therapeutic diphenylcyclopropenone sensitization with weekly scalp DPC. TCRdb recomputed calls from the RACE reads with MiXCR, one row per CDR3 protein. The sample has tens of thousands of distinct CDR3 sequences, around a tenth seen once. The input for sequencing was whole blood, taken in connection with sensitization to the hapten diphenylcyclopropenone (DPC). These receptors all come from a woman between 45 and 60 years old with alopecia areata. Some clones in this sample may be carry-over from other donors' samples.

There are a few counts of this clonotype. The DNA of the CDR3 is TGCGCCAGCAGCTTGGACCAGGGATTCGGCGAGCAGTACTTC. Its translation: CASSLDQGFGEQYF. The chain uses TRBV5-1 and TRBJ2-7; maybe TRBD1 (5 bases). The CDR3 is 14 amino acids. From germline, CDR1 is SGHRS and CDR2 YFSETQ. V lost 0 bases and J 6 bases, leaving 13 bases between the germline ends. The full variable domain, its missing parts supplied by reference TRBV5-1 and TRBJ2-7, is KAGVTQTPRYLIKTRGQQVTLSCSPISGHRSVSWYQQTPGQGLQFLFEYFSETQRNKGNFPGRFSGRQFSNSRSEMNVSTLELGDSALYLCASSLDQGFGEQYFGPGTRLTVT.

The chain combines TRBV4-3 with TRBJ1-1; perhaps TRBD1 as D (5 bases). The germline V gene has CDR1 LGHNA and CDR2 YSLEER. This CDR3 comprises 15 residues. Deletions cut 0 bases from V and 4 bases from J, with 12 bases between. CDR3 sequence: CASSQDGSRVTEAFF. Here the CDR3 DNA reads TGCGCCAGCAGCCAAGATGGTAGCAGGGTCACTGAAGCTTTCTTT.

There are many counts of this clonotype. The chain recombines TRBV5-1 with TRBJ1-2; D is ambiguous. The CDR3 is 12 amino acids. V gave up 8 bases and J gave up 4 bases, with 12 bases separating them. The germline CDR1 and CDR2 sequences are SGHRS and YFSETQ. The CDR3 DNA is TGCGCCAGTTCGGCGCAGTCCTATGGCTACACCTTC. Protein: CASSAQSYGYTF.

This clonotype was seen only a few times. The V and J genes are TRBV18 and TRBJ1-1; 9 bases map to TRBD1. This CDR3 spans 15 amino acids. Germline V gives CDR1 KGHSH, CDR2 LQKENI. J lost 4 bases, V lost 6 bases, and 9 bases had no gene match. This chain's CDR3 is CASSPRQGGTTEAFF. CDR3 nucleotides: TGTGCCAGCTCCCCCAGACAGGGGGGGACCACTGAAGCTTTCTTT.

V usage is TRBV21-1 and J usage is TRBJ2-7. TRBV21-1 is marked as a pseudogene. This CDR3 has 14 amino acids. The CDR3 loop reads CASLRSWLTYEQYF. As DNA, the CDR3 is TGTGCCAGCCTCCGGTCCTGGCTAACCTACGAGCAGTACTTC.

The genes are TRBV7-9 and TRBJ2-3; D is perhaps TRBD1 (5 bases). Looked up from germline, CDR1 is SEHNR and CDR2 is FQNEAQ (reference sequence). Trimming pared 3 bases from V and 4 bases from J, leaving 14 bases between. The CDR3 contains 15 residues. The CDR3 bases are TGTGCCAGCAGCTTCCGACAGCAAGGGTCAGATACGCAGTATTTT. This translates into CASSFRQQGSDTQYF.

The chain has TRBV30 and TRBJ1-5, with TRBD1 identical over 10 bases. The germline gives CDR1 GTSNPN, CDR2 SVGIG (reference sequence). With 2 bases clipped from V and 1 base from J, the junction kept 8 bases outside the gene matches. There are 17 residues in the CDR3. In DNA, the CDR3 is TGTGCCTGGAGTTATACATGGACAGGGGGAAGCAATCAGCCCCAGCATTTT. Protein product: CAWSYTWTGGSNQPQHF.

The chain carries TRBV29-1 and TRBJ2-7, with D tentatively TRBD2 (5 bases). The germline V gene has CDR1 SQVTM and CDR2 ANQGSEA. This CDR3 has 14 amino acids. The CDR3 region is CAGAVSRSSYEQYF. CDR3 coding DNA: TGCGCGGGCGCGGTCTCCCGGAGCTCCTACGAGCAGTACTTC.

This clonotype was recorded many times. V usage is TRBV19 and J usage is TRBJ1-5, with no clear D. The CDR3 runs 15 residues. CDR1 is LNHDA and CDR2 is SQIVND in the germline V gene (reference sequence). Trimming left V 6 bases short and J 0 bases short, with 12 bases between. As DNA, the CDR3 is TGTGCCAGTAGCCCTATGGGCCTTAGCAATCAGCCCCAGCATTTT. Translated: CASSPMGLSNQPQHF.

This clonotype has ten or more counts. The J gene is TRBJ2-2, the V gene TRBV6-5, with a possible D match to TRBD1 (6 bases). Germline CDR1 MNHEY, CDR2 SVGAGI. The V gene lost 6 bases and the J gene lost 9 bases, with 11 bases spanning the gap. The CDR3 totals 12 residues. The chain's CDR3 is CASSLQGRELFF. The CDR3 DNA sequence: TGTGCCAGCAGCCTACAGGGTCGGGAGCTGTTTTTT.

At least ten counts were recorded for this clonotype. J is TRBJ1-1 and V is TRBV2; tentatively, D is TRBD1 (6 bases). V shed 2 bases and J shed 11 bases, with 9 bases lying between them. The germline CDR1 and CDR2 sequences are SNHLY and FYNNEI. The CDR3 length is 11 residues. CDR3 residues: CASSERGLAFF. The CDR3 DNA is TGTGCCAGCAGTGAAAGGGGGTTGGCTTTCTTT. The full variable domain, rest sourced from reference TRBV2 and TRBJ1-1, is EPEVTQTPSHQVTQMGQEVILRCVPISNHLYFYWYRQILGQKVEFLVSFYNNEISEKSEIFDDQFSVERPDGSNFTLKIRSTKLEDSAMYFCASSERGLAFFGQGTRLTVV.

In its sample, this clonotype was seen a few times. The chain uses TRBV5-1 and TRBJ1-4; the D is unclear. The germline V gene has CDR1 SGHRS and CDR2 YFSETQ. Trimming pared 4 bases from V and 0 bases from J, leaving 13 bases between. The CDR3 contains 16 residues. The CDR3 here is CASSLSRPATNEKLFF. As DNA, the CDR3 is TGCGCCAGCAGCCTCTCAAGGCCAGCAACTAATGAAAAACTGTTTTTT.

The sample holds many counts of this clonotype. V and J are TRBV6-2 or TRBV6-3 and TRBJ2-3, with D possibly being TRBD2 (6 bases). CDR3 size: 14 residues. Germline CDR1 is MNHEY and CDR2 is SVGEGT. The V end was cut by 4 bases, the J end by 4 bases, with 12 bases between. CDR3 in DNA: TGTGCCAGCAGTTTGTCCGGGAGCCCAGATACGCAGTATTTT. It is translated as CASSLSGSPDTQYF.

This clonotype was seen ten or more times. The chain couples TRBV28 to TRBJ2-7; the D is unclear. Trimming shortened V by 6 bases and J by 4 bases, and 16 bases separated the two germline ends. The germline CDR1 and CDR2 sequences are MDHEN and SYDVKM. The CDR3 contains 14 residues. The CDR3 spells CASRQSHPNYEQYF. Written as DNA, the CDR3 is TGTGCCAGCAGACAGTCCCATCCCAATTACGAGCAGTACTTC.